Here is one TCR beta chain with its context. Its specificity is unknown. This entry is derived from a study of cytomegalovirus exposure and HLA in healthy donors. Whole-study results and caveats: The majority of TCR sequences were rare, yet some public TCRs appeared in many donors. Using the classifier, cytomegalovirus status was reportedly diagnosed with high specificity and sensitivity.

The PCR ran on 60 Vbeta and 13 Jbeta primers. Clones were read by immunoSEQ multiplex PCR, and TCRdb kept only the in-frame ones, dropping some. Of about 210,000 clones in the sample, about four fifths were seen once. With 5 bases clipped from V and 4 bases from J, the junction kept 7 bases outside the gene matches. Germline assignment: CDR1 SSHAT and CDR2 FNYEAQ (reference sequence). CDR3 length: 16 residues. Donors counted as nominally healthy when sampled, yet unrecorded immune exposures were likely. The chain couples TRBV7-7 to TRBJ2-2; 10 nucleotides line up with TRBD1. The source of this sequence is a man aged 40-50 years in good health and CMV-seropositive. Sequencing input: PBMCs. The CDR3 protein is CASSPTTGGFTGELFF. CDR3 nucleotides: TGTGCCAGCAGCCCTACGACAGGGGGCTTCACCGGGGAGCTGTTTTTT.